The 4 T cell receptor beta chains below come from one sample, sequenced in a study of T cell responses to AZD1222 COVID-19 vaccine (dated by TCRdb to about 2021). Library prep was done by the immunoSEQ multiplex PCR assay. The source is immuneACCESS, and TCRdb retained only in-frame sequences with V and J called. Part of the clones is not carried over; for the studies checked, unresolved V genes explain less than half of this, and the remainder is unexplained. Here the sample has fewer than 120,000 clones; approximately 90% occur a single time. The ten top clones hold roughly 7.8% of the sample. The time point label corresponds to: baseline before first vaccination. Sequences were derived from peripheral blood, sampled on day 0 of AZD1222 vaccination. These TCRs come from an adult in good health.

The chain recombines TRBV30 with TRBJ1-5; D is uncertain. The CDR3 consists of 14 residues. From germline, CDR1 is GTSNPN and CDR2 SVGIG (reference sequence). With 3 bases removed from V and 2 bases from J, the gap between germline ends came to 11 bases. CDR3 in amino acids: CAWRAPWGNQPQHF. The CDR3 nucleotides read TGTGCCTGGAGGGCGCCCTGGGGCAATCAGCCCCAGCATTTT.

V usage is TRBV28 and J usage is TRBJ1-5, with D unclear. From germline, CDR1 is MDHEN and CDR2 SYDVKM. The length of the CDR3 is 14 residues. Trimming took 3 bases from V and 2 from J, leaving 8 bases between them. CDR3: CASSFRRGNQPQHF. The DNA of the CDR3 is TGTGCCAGCAGTTTCAGGAGGGGCAATCAGCCCCAGCATTTT.

The chain recombines TRBV30 with TRBJ1-1; D unclear. With 2 bases removed from V and 11 bases from J, the gap between germline ends came to 15 bases. This CDR3 is 12 amino acids long. Germline V lookup: CDR1 GTSNPN, CDR2 SVGIG (reference sequence). In DNA form, the CDR3 reads TGTGCCTGGAGTCTCGTAGGGCCGGAGGCTTTCTTT. This codes for CAWSLVGPEAFF.

The rearrangement uses TRBV27 and TRBJ1-5; D possibly corresponds to TRBD1 (5 bases). The CDR3 has 13 amino acids. Trimming shortened V by 10 bases and J by 4 bases, and 14 bases separated the two germline ends. CDR1 is MNHEY, CDR2 SMNVEV, per germline (reference sequence). In DNA, the CDR3 is TGTGCCACTACTCGGGGCCCTAATCAGCCCCAGCATTTT. It encodes CATTRGPNQPQHF.